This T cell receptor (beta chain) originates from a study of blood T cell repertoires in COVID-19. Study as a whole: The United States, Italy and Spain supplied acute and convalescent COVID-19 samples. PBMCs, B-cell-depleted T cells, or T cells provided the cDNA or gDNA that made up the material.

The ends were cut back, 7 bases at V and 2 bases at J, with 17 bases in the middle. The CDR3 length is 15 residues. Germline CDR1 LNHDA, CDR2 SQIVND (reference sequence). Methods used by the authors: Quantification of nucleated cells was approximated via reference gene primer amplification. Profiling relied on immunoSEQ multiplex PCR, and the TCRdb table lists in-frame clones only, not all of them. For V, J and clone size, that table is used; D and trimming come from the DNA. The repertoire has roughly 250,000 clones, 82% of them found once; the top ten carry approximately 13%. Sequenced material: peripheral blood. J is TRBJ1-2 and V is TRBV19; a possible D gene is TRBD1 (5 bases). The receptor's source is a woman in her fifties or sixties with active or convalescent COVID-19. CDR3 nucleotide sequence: TGTGCCAGTATACCAGACAGATCCCGCAACTATGGCTACACCTTC. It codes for CASIPDRSRNYGYTF.